This T cell receptor (beta chain) appears in the sequencing data of a study of vaccination and CD4 T cells after COVID-19. The overall study: SARS-CoV-2 positivity in convalescent patients was established by nasal swab PCR; several had mild and one severe disease. The post-COVID samples were taken a median about three months after diagnosis, anywhere from 35 to 161.

TCRdb ran MiXCR on the PCR reads and lists one entry per CDR3 protein. There are some 21,000 distinct CDR3 sequences in the sample; around 58% occur only once, and less than 1.5% lies in the top ten. In its sample, this clonotype was seen a few times. What it binds is unknown. Germline V lookup: CDR1 DFQATT, CDR2 SNEGSKA (reference sequence). V lost 5 bases and J lost 0, with 6 bases in between. This CDR3 region has 12 residues. Study-wide results and limits: Spike mono-reactivity marked 304 of 307 vaccine-specific clones in convalescent patients. Clonotypes reactive to SARS-CoV-2 had a median that went up from 21 to 38, but not significantly.

This TCR was sampled from a human donor who had recovered from COVID-19. The genes are TRBV20-1 and TRBJ2-3; D remains ambiguous. Source: CD4+ T cells from blood, taken before SARS-CoV-2 vaccination. Written as DNA, the CDR3 is TGCAGTGCTTCCCAGAGCACAGATACGCAGTATTTT. Translating it yields CSASQSTDTQYF.